The source of this TCR beta chain is a study of control samples from healthy donors and cancer patients. In germline, CDR1 is MGHRA, CDR2 YSYEKL. Trimming took 1 base from V and 4 from J; bases not matched to a gene: 6. The CDR3 is 16 amino acids. Sequenced by immunoSEQ multiplex PCR; TCRdb stores in-frame clones only, minus some. The data show 130,000 or so clones, about 90% seen once. Input material: blood. The TCR was taken from a man between 18 and 35 years old in good health. This chain connects TRBV4-1 to TRBJ2-7, with 11 bases matching TRBD1. For the CDR3, the DNA is TGCGCCAGCAGCCAAGCGGGGACAGGGGGGAGTTACGAGCAGTACTTC. Translating it yields CASSQAGTGGSYEQYF.